The present TCR beta chain was sequenced within a study of regulatory T cells in long-lasting Graves disease. Regarding time point: persistent/refractory GD, antithyroid drugs over 5 years with positive TRAb. The TCR library was made from RNA that had been extracted from PBMCs in TRIzol. The study, taken as a whole, reports: For persistent Graves' patients, TCR diversity was lower than for newly diagnosed ones. More public clonotypes were shared by persistent patients (around 2,500) than by new patients (about 970).

Assembly of TCR beta libraries relied on iRepertoire HTBI primers together with Arm-PCR of CDR3 regions. Each CDR3 protein is one row after TCRdb ran MiXCR on the multiplex PCR reads. The table shows 400,000 to 450,000 distinct CDR3 sequences, with around 22% occurring only once. Germline CDR1 is MDHEN and CDR2 is SYDVKM. This CDR3 is 16 amino acids long. V lost 2 bases to trimming and J lost 4 bases; unmatched junction nucleotides: 9. In regard to this clonotype: What it binds is not known.

The chain has TRBV28 and TRBJ2-3; 7 bases agree with TRBD2. This TCR was sampled from a female donor with Graves disease. This material consisted of peripheral blood mononuclear cells (PBMCs), taken when the disease was refractory, from a patient treated with antithyroid drugs. The CDR3 spells CASSLGGAGTADTQYF. CDR3 bases: TGTGCCAGCAGTTTAGGGGGAGCGGGAACCGCAGATACGCAGTATTTT.